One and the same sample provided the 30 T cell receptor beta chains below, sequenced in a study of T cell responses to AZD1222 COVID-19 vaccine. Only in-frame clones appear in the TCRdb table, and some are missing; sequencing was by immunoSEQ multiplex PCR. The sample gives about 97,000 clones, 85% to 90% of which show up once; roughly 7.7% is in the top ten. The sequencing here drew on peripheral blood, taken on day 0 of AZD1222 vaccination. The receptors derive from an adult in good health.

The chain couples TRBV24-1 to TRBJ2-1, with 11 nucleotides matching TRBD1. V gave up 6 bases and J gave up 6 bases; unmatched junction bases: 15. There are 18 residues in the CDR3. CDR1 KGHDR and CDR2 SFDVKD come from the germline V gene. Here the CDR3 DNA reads TGTGCCACCAGTCAACCCTACACCGGACAGGGGGCCCGCAATGAGCAGTTCTTC. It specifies CATSQPYTGQGARNEQFF.

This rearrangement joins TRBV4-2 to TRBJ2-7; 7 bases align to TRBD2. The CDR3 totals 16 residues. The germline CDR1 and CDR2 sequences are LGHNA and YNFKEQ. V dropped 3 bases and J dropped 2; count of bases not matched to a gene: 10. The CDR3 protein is CASSQGRASGTYEQYF. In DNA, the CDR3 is TGTGCCAGCAGCCAGGGTAGGGCTAGCGGTACCTACGAGCAGTACTTC.

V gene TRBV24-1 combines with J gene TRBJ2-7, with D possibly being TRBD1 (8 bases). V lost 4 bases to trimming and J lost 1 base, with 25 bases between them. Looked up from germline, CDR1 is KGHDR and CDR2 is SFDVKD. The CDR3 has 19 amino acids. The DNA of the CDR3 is TGTGCCACCAGTGACCCCACTCCTAGACAGGGGACTACTTCCTACGAGCAGTACTTC. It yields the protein CATSDPTPRQGTTSYEQYF.

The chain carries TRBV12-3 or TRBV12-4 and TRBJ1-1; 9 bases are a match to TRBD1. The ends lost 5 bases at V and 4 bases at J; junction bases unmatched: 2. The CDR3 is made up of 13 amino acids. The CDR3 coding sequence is TGTGCCAGCAGTATACAGGGGGCCACTGAAGCTTTCTTT. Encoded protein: CASSIQGATEAFF.

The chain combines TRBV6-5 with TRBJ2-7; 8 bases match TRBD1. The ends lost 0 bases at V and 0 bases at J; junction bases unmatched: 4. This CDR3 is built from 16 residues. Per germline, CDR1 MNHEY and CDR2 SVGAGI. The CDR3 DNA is TGTGCCAGCAGTTACTCGCGGACAGGGAACTCCTACGAGCAGTACTTC. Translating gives CASSYSRTGNSYEQYF.

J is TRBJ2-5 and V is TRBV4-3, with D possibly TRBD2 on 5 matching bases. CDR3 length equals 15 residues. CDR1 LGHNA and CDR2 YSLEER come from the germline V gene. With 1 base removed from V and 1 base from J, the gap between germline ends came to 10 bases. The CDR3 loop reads CASSQALGSQETQYF. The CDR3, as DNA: TGCGCCAGCAGCCAAGCGTTAGGGAGCCAAGAGACCCAGTACTTC.

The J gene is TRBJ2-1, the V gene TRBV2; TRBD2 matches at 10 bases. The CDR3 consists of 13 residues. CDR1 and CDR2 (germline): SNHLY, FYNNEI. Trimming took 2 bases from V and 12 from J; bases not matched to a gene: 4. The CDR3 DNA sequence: TGTGCCAGCAGTGAACTAGCGGGAGCGGCGCAGTTCTTC. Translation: CASSELAGAAQFF.

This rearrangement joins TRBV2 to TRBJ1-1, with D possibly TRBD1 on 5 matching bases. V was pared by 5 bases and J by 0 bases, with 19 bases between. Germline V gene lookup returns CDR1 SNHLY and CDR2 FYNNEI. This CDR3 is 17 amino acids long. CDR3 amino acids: CASSTAVSDIMNTEAFF. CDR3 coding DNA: TGTGCCAGCAGTACGGCTGTTTCGGACATTATGAACACTGAAGCTTTCTTT. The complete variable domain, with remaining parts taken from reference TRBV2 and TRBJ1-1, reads EPEVTQTPSHQVTQMGQEVILRCVPISNHLYFYWYRQILGQKVEFLVSFYNNEISEKSEIFDDQFSVERPDGSNFTLKIRSTKLEDSAMYFCASSTAVSDIMNTEAFFGQGTRLTVV.

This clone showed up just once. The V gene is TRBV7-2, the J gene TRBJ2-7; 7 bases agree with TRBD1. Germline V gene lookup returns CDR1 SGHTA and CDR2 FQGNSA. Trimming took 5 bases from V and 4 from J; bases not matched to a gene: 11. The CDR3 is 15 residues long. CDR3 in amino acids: CASSLHRGSPYEQYF. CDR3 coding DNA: TGTGCCAGCAGCCTTCACAGGGGCTCCCCTTACGAGCAGTACTTC.

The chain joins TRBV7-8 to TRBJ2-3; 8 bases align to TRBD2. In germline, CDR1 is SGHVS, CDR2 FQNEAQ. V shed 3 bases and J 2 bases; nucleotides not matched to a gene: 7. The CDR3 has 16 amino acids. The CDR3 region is CASSFQVAGNTDTQYF. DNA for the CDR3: TGTGCCAGCAGCTTTCAGGTAGCGGGAAACACAGATACGCAGTATTTT.

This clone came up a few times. CDR3 nucleotide sequence: TGTGCCAGCAGCCCGTCCAGGGGGCTTGAGGAGCAGCCCCAGCATTTT. This encodes CASSPSRGLEEQPQHF. This chain uses TRBV7-8 with TRBJ1-5; 8 bases match TRBD1. The ends lost 5 bases at V and 7 bases at J; junction bases unmatched: 13. The CDR3 covers 16 residues. Germline V gene lookup returns CDR1 SGHVS and CDR2 FQNEAQ. Combining the CDR3 with reference TRBV7-8 and TRBJ1-5 gives the whole variable domain GAGVSQSPRYKVAKRGQDVALRCDPISGHVSLFWYQQALGQGPEFLTYFQNEAQLDKSGLPSDRFFAERPEGSVSTLKIQRTQQEDSAVYLCASSPSRGLEEQPQHFGDGTRLSIL.

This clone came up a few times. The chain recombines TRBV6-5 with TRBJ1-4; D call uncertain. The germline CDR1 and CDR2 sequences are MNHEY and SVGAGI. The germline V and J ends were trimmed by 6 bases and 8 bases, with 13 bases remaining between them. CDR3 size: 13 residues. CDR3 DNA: TGTGCCAGCAGGAGAGATATGGGGGAAAAACTGTTTTTT. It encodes CASRRDMGEKLFF.

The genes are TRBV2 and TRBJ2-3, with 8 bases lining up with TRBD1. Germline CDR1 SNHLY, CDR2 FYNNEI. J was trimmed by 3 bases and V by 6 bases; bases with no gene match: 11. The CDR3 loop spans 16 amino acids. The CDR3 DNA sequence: TGTGCCAGCAGGGCGGGACAGGAGGGGAATACAGATACGCAGTATTTT. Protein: CASRAGQEGNTDTQYF. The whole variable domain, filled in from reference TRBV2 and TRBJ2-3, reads EPEVTQTPSHQVTQMGQEVILRCVPISNHLYFYWYRQILGQKVEFLVSFYNNEISEKSEIFDDQFSVERPDGSNFTLKIRSTKLEDSAMYFCASRAGQEGNTDTQYFGPGTRLTVL.

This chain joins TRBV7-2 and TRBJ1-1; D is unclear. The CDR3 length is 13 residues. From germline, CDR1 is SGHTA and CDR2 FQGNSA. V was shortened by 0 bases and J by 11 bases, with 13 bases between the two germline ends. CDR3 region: CASSLAFRRLAFF. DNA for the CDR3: TGTGCCAGCAGCTTAGCATTCCGGCGATTGGCTTTCTTT. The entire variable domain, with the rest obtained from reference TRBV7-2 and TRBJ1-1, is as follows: GAGVSQSPSNKVTEKGKDVELRCDPISGHTALYWYRQSLGQGLEFLIYFQGNSAPDKSGLPSDRFSAERTGGSVSTLTIQRTQQEDSAVYLCASSLAFRRLAFFGQGTRLTVV.

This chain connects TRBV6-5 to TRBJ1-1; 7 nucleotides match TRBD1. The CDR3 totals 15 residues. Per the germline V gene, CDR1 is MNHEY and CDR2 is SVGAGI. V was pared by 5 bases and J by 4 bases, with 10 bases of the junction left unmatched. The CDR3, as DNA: TGTGCCAGCAGTCACGGACAGGACTTGGGCACTGAAGCTTTCTTT. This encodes CASSHGQDLGTEAFF.

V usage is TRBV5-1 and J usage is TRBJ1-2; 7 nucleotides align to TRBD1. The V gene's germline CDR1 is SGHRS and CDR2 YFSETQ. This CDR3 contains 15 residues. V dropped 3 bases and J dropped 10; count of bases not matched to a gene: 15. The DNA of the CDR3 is TGCGCCAGCAGCTCTGACAGGGTACAGGGTAGGGACTACACCTTC. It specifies CASSSDRVQGRDYTF.

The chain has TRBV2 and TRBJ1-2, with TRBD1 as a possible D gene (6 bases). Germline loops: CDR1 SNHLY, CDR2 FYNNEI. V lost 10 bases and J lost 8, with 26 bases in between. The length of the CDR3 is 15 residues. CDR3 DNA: TGTGCCAACGCCGTGACAGGTACGAGACGACGGGGCTACACCTTC. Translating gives CANAVTGTRRRGYTF.

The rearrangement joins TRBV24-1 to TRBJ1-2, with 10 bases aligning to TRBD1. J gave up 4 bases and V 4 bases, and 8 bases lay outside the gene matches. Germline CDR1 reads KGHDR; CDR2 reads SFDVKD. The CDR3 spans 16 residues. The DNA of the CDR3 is TGTGCCACCAGTGACCAACCCGGGACAGGGGTCTATGGCTACACCTTC. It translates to CATSDQPGTGVYGYTF.

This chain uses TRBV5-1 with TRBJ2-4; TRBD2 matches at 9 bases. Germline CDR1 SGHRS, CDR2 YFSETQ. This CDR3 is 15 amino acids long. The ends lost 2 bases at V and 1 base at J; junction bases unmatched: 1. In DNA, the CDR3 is TGCGCCAGCAGCTTAAGCGGGGGGGCCAAAAACATTCAGTACTTC. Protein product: CASSLSGGAKNIQYF.

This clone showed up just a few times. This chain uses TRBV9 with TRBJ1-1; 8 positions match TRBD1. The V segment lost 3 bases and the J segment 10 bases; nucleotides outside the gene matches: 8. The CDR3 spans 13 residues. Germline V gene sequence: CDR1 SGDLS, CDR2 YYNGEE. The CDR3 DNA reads TGTGCCAGCAGCGCGGCAGGGGGCCTCGGAGCTTTCTTT. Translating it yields CASSAAGGLGAFF.

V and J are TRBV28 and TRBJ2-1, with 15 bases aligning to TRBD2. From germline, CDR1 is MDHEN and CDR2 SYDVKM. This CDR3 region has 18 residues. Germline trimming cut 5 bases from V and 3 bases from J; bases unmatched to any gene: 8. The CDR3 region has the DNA TGTGCCAGCAGTCGAGGACTAGCGGGAGGGATCATCTACAATGAGCAGTTCTTC. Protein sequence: CASSRGLAGGIIYNEQFF.

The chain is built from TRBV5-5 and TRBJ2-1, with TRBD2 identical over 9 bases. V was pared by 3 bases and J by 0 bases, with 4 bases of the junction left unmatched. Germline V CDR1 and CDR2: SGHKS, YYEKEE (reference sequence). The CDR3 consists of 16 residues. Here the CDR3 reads CASSSRLAVSYNEQFF. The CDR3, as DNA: TGTGCCAGCAGCTCCCGACTAGCGGTCTCCTACAATGAGCAGTTCTTC. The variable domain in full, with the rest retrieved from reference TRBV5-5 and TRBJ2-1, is DAGVTQSPTHLIKTRGQQVTLRCSPISGHKSVSWYQQVLGQGPQFIFQYYEKEERGRGNFPDRFSARQFPNYSSELNVNALLLGDSALYLCASSSRLAVSYNEQFFGPGTRLTVL.

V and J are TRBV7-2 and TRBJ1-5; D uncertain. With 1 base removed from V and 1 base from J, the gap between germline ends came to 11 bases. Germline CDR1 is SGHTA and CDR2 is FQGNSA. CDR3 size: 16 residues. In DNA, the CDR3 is TGTGCCAGCAGCTTAGTCGGACCCTCAAGCAATCAGCCCCAGCATTTT. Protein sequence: CASSLVGPSSNQPQHF.

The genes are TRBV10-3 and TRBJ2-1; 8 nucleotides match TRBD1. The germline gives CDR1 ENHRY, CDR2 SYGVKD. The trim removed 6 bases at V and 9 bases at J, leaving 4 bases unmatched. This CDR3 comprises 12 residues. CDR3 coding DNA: TGTGCCATCAGGAGGACAGGGTTTGAGCAGTTCTTC. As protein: CAIRRTGFEQFF.

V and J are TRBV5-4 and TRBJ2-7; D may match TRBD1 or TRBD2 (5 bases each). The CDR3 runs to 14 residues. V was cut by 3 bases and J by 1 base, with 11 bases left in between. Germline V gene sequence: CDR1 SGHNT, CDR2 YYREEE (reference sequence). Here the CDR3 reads CASSSGQQSYEQYF. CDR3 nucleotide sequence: TGTGCCAGCAGCTCGGGGCAGCAATCCTACGAGCAGTACTTC.

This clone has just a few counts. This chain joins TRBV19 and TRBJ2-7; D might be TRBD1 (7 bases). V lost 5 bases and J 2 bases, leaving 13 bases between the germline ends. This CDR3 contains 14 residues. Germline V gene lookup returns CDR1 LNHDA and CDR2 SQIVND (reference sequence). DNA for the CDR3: TGTGCCAGTAGTCCGCGGGACAGAACCTACGAGCAGTACTTC. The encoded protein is CASSPRDRTYEQYF.

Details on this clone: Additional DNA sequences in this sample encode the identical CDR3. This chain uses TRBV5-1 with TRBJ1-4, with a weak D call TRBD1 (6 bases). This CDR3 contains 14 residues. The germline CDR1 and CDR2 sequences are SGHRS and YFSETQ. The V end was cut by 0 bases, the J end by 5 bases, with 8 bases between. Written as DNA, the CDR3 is TGCGCCAGCAGCTTGGGTGGACAGAATGAAAAACTGTTTTTT. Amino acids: CASSLGGQNEKLFF.

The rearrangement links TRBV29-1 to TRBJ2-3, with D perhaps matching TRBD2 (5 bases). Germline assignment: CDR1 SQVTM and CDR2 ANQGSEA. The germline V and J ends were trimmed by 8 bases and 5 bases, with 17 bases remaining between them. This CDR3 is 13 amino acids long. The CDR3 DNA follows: TGCAGCCTCTTCGCGCTAGCTGGAGATACGCAGTATTTT. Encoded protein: CSLFALAGDTQYF.

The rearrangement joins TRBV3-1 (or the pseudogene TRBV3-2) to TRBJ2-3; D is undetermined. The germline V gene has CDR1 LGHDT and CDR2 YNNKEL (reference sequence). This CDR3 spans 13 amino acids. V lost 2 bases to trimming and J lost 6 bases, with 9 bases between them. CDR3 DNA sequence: TGTGCCAGCAGCCAAAAGCCGAGGGATACGCAGTATTTT. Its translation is CASSQKPRDTQYF.

The CDR3 DNA follows: TGCGCCAGCAGCCCCGGATCCTCGAGCATGAACACTGAAGCTTTCTTT. As protein: CASSPGSSSMNTEAFF. This chain uses TRBV5-1 with TRBJ1-1, with no clear D. The V end lost 4 bases, the J end lost 0 bases, and 16 bases lay between the germline ends. CDR1 and CDR2 (germline): SGHRS, YFSETQ. The CDR3 has 16 amino acids.